This T cell receptor (beta chain) appears in the sequencing data of a study of blood T cells in healthy people across ages. About the study: Roughly one uniquely barcoded beta molecule per two T cells was captured.

A second PCR of 7 to 11 cycles used a sample-barcoded 5' primer and a J-beta primer mix. Each cDNA molecule, via a template-switch adaptor with 12 random nucleotides, was tagged. TCRdb itself ran the 5' RACE reads through MiXCR, one entry per CDR3 protein. The data show about 1 million distinct CDR3 sequences, 45% seen once. In the case of this clonotype: Antigen specificity is unknown.

There are 14 residues in the CDR3. The germline V and J ends were trimmed by 4 bases and 8 bases, with 18 bases remaining between them. In germline, CDR1 is DFQATT, CDR2 SNEGSKA (reference sequence). Points from the study as a whole: Among T cells, TCR beta diversity per million cells dropped roughly linearly as age rose. Both higher diversity and more naive CD4+ cells marked long-lived donors when set against aged donors.

The sequencing input was blood. V gene TRBV20-1 combines with J gene TRBJ2-1; D is unclear. This receptor was obtained from a woman aged 55 to 70 in good health. CDR3 loop: CSANGRTDLHEQFF. The CDR3 DNA sequence: TGCAGTGCTAATGGTCGAACGGATCTCCATGAGCAGTTCTTC.